This TCR beta chain was profiled in a study of shared clonotypes between healthy human individuals. The germline V gene has CDR1 SNHLY and CDR2 FYNNEI. There are 13 residues in the CDR3. The V and J ends lost 5 bases and 3 bases respectively, with 10 bases between them. Notes on the study in general: As a rule, naive subsets had a larger estimated richness than memory subsets. Even with large depth, rarefaction showed that sorted-subset sequencing was incomplete.

Researchers divided each subset's genomic DNA evenly across several immunoSEQ plates. TCRdb keeps only in-frame clones here, not all; method: immunoSEQ multiplex PCR. The sample holds about 2.4 million clones, approximately 90% seen once. Comment on this clone: Its antigen is not identified.

The rearrangement uses TRBV2 and TRBJ2-5, with a possible D match to TRBD2 (6 bases). Input material: naive CD4+ T cells sorted from blood. Subset: CD45RA+ positively selected. This receptor was taken from a man in his late teens or twenties in good health. CDR3 in amino acids: CASSWGVEETQYF. DNA for the CDR3: TGTGCCAGCAGTTGGGGGGTCGAAGAGACCCAGTACTTC.